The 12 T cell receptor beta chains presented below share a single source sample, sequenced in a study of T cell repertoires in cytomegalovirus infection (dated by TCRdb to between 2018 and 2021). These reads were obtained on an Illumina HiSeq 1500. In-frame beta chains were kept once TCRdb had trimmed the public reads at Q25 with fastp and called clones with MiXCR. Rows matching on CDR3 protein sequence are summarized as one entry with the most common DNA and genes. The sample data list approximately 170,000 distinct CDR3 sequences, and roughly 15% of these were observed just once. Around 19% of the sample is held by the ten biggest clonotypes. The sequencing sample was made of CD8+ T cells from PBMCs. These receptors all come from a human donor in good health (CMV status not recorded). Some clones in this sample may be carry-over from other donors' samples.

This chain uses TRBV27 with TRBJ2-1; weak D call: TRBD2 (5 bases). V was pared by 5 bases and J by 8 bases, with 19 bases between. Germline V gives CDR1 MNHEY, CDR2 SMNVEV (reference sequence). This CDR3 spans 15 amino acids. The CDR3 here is CASSPTTTPRDEQFF. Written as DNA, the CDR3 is TGTGCCAGCAGTCCCACGACTACCCCTAGGGATGAGCAGTTCTTC.

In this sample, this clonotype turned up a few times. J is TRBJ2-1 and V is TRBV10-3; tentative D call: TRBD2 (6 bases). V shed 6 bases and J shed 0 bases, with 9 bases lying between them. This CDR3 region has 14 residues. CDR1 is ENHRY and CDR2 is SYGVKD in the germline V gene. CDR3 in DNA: TGTGCCATCAGCGGAGGGAGCTCCTACAATGAGCAGTTCTTC. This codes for CAISGGSSYNEQFF.

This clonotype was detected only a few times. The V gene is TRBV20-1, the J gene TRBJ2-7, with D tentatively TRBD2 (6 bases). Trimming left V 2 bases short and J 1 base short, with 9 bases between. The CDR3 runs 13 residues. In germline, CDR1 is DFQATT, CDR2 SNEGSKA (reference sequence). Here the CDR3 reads CSARSGVSYEQYF. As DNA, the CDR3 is TGCAGTGCTAGATCGGGGGTTTCCTACGAGCAGTACTTC.

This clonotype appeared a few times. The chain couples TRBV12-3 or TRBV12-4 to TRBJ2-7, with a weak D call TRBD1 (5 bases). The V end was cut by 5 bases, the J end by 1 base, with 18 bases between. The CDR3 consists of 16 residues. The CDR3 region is CASSPTVNRQSYEQYF. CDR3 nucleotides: TGTGCCAGCAGTCCTACAGTAAATCGACAGTCCTACGAGCAGTACTTC.

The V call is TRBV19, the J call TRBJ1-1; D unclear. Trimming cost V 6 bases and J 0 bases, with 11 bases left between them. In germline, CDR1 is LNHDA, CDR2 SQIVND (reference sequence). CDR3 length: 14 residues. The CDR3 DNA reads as TGTGCCAGTAGCCCTCTTCGGTTGAACACTGAAGCTTTCTTT. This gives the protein CASSPLRLNTEAFF. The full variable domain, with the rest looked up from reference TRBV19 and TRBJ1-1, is DGGITQSPKYLFRKEGQNVTLSCEQNLNHDAMYWYRQDPGQGLRLIYYSQIVNDFQKGDIAEGYSVSREKKESFPLTVTSAQKNPTAFYLCASSPLRLNTEAFFGQGTRLTVV.

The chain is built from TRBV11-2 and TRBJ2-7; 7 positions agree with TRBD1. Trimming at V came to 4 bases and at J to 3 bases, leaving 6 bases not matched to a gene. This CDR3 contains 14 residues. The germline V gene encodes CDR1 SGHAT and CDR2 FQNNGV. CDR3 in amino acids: CASSYSTGNYEQYF. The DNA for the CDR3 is TGTGCCAGCAGCTATTCGACAGGGAACTACGAGCAGTACTTC.

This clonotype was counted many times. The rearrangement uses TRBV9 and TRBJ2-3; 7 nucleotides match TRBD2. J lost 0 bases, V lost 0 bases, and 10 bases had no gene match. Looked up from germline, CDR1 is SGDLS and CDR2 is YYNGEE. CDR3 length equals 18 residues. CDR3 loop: CASSVATGAGPSTDTQYF. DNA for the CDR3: TGTGCCAGCAGCGTAGCAACCGGAGCGGGGCCTAGCACAGATACGCAGTATTTT. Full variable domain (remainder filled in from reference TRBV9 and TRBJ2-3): DSGVTQTPKHLITATGQRVTLRCSPRSGDLSVYWYQQSLDQGLQFLIQYYNGEERAKGNILERFSAQQFPDLHSELNLSSLELGDSALYFCASSVATGAGPSTDTQYFGPGTRLTVL.

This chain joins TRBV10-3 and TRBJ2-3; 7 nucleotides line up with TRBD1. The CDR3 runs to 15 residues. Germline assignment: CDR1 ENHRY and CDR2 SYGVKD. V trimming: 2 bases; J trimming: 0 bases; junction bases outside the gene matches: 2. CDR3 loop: CAISEGTESTDTQYF. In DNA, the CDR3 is TGTGCCATCAGTGAGGGGACAGAAAGCACAGATACGCAGTATTTT.

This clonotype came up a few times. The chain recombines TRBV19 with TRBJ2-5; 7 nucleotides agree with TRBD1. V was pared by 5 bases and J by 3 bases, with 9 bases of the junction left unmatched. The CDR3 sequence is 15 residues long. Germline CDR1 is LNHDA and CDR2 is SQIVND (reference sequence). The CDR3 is CASSEPGQLEETQYF. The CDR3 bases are TGTGCCAGTAGTGAACCGGGACAGCTTGAAGAGACCCAGTACTTC.

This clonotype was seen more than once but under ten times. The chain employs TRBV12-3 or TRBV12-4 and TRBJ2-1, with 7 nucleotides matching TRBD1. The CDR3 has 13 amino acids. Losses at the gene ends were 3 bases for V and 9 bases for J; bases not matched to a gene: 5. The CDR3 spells CASSFVTGPEQFF. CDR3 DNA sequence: TGTGCCAGCAGTTTCGTGACAGGGCCTGAGCAGTTCTTC.

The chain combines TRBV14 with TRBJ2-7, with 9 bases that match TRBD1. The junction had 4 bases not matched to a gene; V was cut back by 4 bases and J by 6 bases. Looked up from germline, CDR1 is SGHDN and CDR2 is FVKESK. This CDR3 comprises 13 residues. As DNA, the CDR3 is TGTGCCAGCAGCCTAGGGACAGGGATCGAGCAGTACTTC. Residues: CASSLGTGIEQYF.

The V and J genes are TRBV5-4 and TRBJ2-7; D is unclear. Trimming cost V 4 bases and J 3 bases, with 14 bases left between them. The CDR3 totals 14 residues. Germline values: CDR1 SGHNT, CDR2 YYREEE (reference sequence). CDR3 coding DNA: TGTGCCAGCAGCCCCCTAATCGGCCACTACGAGCAGTACTTC. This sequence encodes CASSPLIGHYEQYF.